The 31 T cell receptor beta chains given below trace back to one sample, sequenced in a study of T cell changes during pregnancy in multiple sclerosis (dated 2019 in TCRdb). The receptor library was made with the immunoSEQ multiplex PCR assay. Imported from immuneACCESS, the table was reduced by TCRdb to in-frame sequences with V and J called. These copies leave out some clones; in studies compared against another copy, an unresolved V gene accounts for under half, and the cause of the remainder is not known. The sample profile shows about 75,000 clones; roughly 90% of them were found once. The top ten clones comprise 0.9% of the sample. The source material was peripheral blood, sampled in the first trimester of pregnancy. These receptor sequences come from a female donor in good health, enrolled as a control in a pregnancy study.

The chain has TRBV27 and TRBJ2-3, with a tentative D call TRBD1 (6 bases). The ends were cut back, 5 bases at V and 1 base at J, with 10 bases in the middle. The length of the CDR3 is 14 residues. Per the germline V gene, CDR1 is MNHEY and CDR2 is SMNVEV (reference sequence). CDR3 in amino acids: CASSRRQGTDTQYF. The CDR3, as DNA: TGTGCCAGCAGTCGCAGACAGGGCACAGATACGCAGTATTTT.

The chain links TRBV11-2 to TRBJ2-2, with 16 positions matching TRBD2. Germline CDR1 is SGHAT and CDR2 is FQNNGV. V lost 4 bases and J lost 6; bases outside the gene matches: 2. The CDR3 totals 16 residues. The CDR3 reads CASSSGTSGGAGELFF. The CDR3 DNA reads TGTGCCAGCAGCTCCGGGACTAGCGGGGGGGCCGGGGAGCTGTTTTTT. The full variable domain, in which reference TRBV11-2 and TRBJ2-2 provide the parts outside the CDR3, is EAGVAQSPRYKIIEKRQSVAFWCNPISGHATLYWYQQILGQGPKLLIQFQNNGVVDDSQLPKDRFSAERLKGVDSTLKIQPAKLEDSAVYLCASSSGTSGGAGELFFGEGSRLTVL.

The CDR3 DNA reads as TGCGCCAGCAGCTCGCTCGGGGGGGTAGCGGGAGAAGCGGCAAATGAGCAGTTCTTC. This codes for CASSSLGGVAGEAANEQFF. The rearrangement uses TRBV5-1 and TRBJ2-1, with TRBD2 matching over 9 bases. CDR1 SGHRS and CDR2 YFSETQ come from the germline V gene. The CDR3 runs to 19 residues. J gave up 7 bases and V 3 bases, and 20 bases lay outside the gene matches.

The chain is built from TRBV2 and TRBJ1-5; D is perhaps TRBD1 (5 bases). Between the trimmed V and J ends, which lost 9 bases and 3 bases, there was a span of 12 bases. This CDR3 comprises 13 residues. Germline V lookup: CDR1 SNHLY, CDR2 FYNNEI. The CDR3 loop is CASGGTYNQPQHF. The CDR3 DNA follows: TGTGCCAGTGGGGGGACTTACAATCAGCCCCAGCATTTT.

The chain combines TRBV7-7 with TRBJ1-3, with TRBD1 identical over 8 bases. J gave up 7 bases and V 5 bases, and 4 bases lay outside the gene matches. The germline V gene has CDR1 SSHAT and CDR2 FNYEAQ (reference sequence). The CDR3 consists of 13 residues. CDR3 nucleotide sequence: TGTGCCAGCAGCCTTGGACAGGGCAACACCATATATTTT. This gives the protein CASSLGQGNTIYF. Drawing the rest from reference TRBV7-7 and TRBJ1-3, the complete variable domain is GAGVSQSPRYKVTKRGQDVTLRCDPISSHATLYWYQQALGQGPEFLTYFNYEAQPDKSGLPSDRFSAERPEGSISTLTIQRTEQRDSAMYRCASSLGQGNTIYFGEGSWLTVV.

V is TRBV7-2 and J is TRBJ2-7; D uncertain. This CDR3 contains 12 residues. The V and J ends lost 2 bases and 4 bases respectively, with 6 bases between them. In germline, CDR1 is SGHTA, CDR2 FQGNSA. As DNA, the CDR3 is TGTGCCAGCAGCTTACTCGGGTACGAGCAGTACTTC. Protein: CASSLLGYEQYF.

In DNA form, the CDR3 reads TGCGCCAGCAGCCAAGTAAGACCCCTAGATAATAACTATGGCTACACCTTC. This codes for CASSQVRPLDNNYGYTF. The chain uses TRBV4-1 and TRBJ1-2; D not resolved. V dropped 1 base and J dropped 1 base, with 16 bases sitting between them. The germline gives CDR1 MGHRA, CDR2 YSYEKL. CDR3 length: 17 residues.

The gene calls are TRBV5-1 and TRBJ2-1; 11 nucleotides match TRBD1. This CDR3 is 16 amino acids long. V lost 1 base and J lost 3; bases outside the gene matches: 3. Germline lookup yields CDR1 SGHRS and CDR2 YFSETQ. The CDR3 here is CASSLPGTGGYNEQFF. The CDR3 DNA is TGCGCCAGCAGCTTGCCCGGGACAGGGGGCTACAATGAGCAGTTCTTC.

The chain is built from TRBV10-3 and TRBJ2-3; 9 bases fit TRBD1. The junction had 3 bases not matched to a gene; V was cut back by 6 bases and J by 2 bases. Germline CDR1 is ENHRY and CDR2 is SYGVKD. This CDR3 has 14 amino acids. This CDR3 is CAIRRTGATDTQYF. The CDR3 nucleotides are TGTGCCATCAGGAGGACAGGGGCCACAGATACGCAGTATTTT.

The chain recombines TRBV19 with TRBJ1-5; D is uncertain. Deletions cut 0 bases from V and 6 bases from J, with 6 bases between. Germline CDR1 reads LNHDA; CDR2 reads SQIVND (reference sequence). The length of the CDR3 is 13 residues. The DNA of the CDR3 is TGTGCCAGTAGTATAGACTTAATTCAGCCCCAGCATTTT. The encoded protein is CASSIDLIQPQHF.

This chain links TRBV11-3 with TRBJ2-5, with a possible D match to TRBD2 (5 bases). With 1 base removed from V and 2 bases from J, the gap between germline ends came to 8 bases. The CDR3 spans 14 residues. Germline V gene sequence: CDR1 SGHNT, CDR2 YENEEA. CDR3 protein: CASSLGGSQETQYF. CDR3 in DNA: TGTGCCAGCAGCTTAGGAGGGTCTCAAGAGACCCAGTACTTC.

This chain connects TRBV18 to TRBJ2-7; D perhaps matches TRBD1 (5 bases). The CDR3 is 16 amino acids. Between the trimmed V and J ends, which lost 0 bases and 2 bases, there was a span of 14 bases. Germline lookup yields CDR1 KGHSH and CDR2 LQKENI. The CDR3 nucleotides read TGTGCCAGCTCACCACCCCGGGCAGGGTCAACCTACGAGCAGTACTTC. Residues: CASSPPRAGSTYEQYF.

This rearrangement joins TRBV6-5 to TRBJ2-1, with D possibly TRBD2 on 5 matching bases. V gave up 0 bases and J gave up 7 bases, with 16 bases separating them. CDR3 length: 16 amino acids. Per the germline V gene, CDR1 is MNHEY and CDR2 is SVGAGI. As DNA, the CDR3 is TGTGCCAGCAGTTACTCAACAGCGGCTCTAGATAATGAGCAGTTCTTC. Encoded protein: CASSYSTAALDNEQFF.

The chain is built from TRBV11-2 and TRBJ2-1; TRBD2 is a possible D gene (5 bases). Trimming left V 2 bases short and J 5 bases short, with 10 bases between. The germline V gene encodes CDR1 SGHAT and CDR2 FQNNGV. The CDR3 spans 14 residues. CDR3 sequence reads: CASSLPGGHNEQFF. CDR3 nucleotides: TGTGCCAGCAGCTTACCCGGAGGCCACAATGAGCAGTTCTTC.

The J gene is TRBJ1-3, the V gene TRBV5-8; 7 nucleotides match TRBD1. In germline, CDR1 is SGHTS, CDR2 YDEGEE. CDR3 length: 14 amino acids. With V trimmed by 4 bases and J by 5 bases, 6 bases remained unmatched. CDR3 bases: TGTGCCAGCAGCCCCTGGACAGGCAGAAACACCATATATTTT. Its protein is CASSPWTGRNTIYF.

The CDR3 reads CASSPPGQRYTGELFF. The DNA of the CDR3 is TGCGCCAGCAGCCCGCCGGGACAGCGCTACACCGGGGAGCTGTTTTTT. V usage is TRBV5-1 and J usage is TRBJ2-2; 7 bases agree with TRBD1. Germline trimming cut 4 bases from V and 3 bases from J; bases unmatched to any gene: 9. CDR1 is SGHRS and CDR2 is YFSETQ in the germline V gene. The CDR3 has 16 residues.

The V and J genes are TRBV18 and TRBJ2-5; TRBD2 aligns across 9 bases. In germline, CDR1 is KGHSH, CDR2 LQKENI. The ends lost 3 bases at V and 3 bases at J; junction bases unmatched: 5. The CDR3 has 15 amino acids. The CDR3 region has the DNA TGTGCCAGCTCACCCCAGCGGGGGGTGGAAGAGACCCAGTACTTC. Its translation is CASSPQRGVEETQYF.

This chain joins TRBV7-2 and TRBJ2-5; D is unclear. Trimming removed 5 bases from V and 7 bases from J, with 20 bases in between. The CDR3 is 15 residues long. The germline V gene has CDR1 SGHTA and CDR2 FQGNSA. The CDR3 DNA reads as TGTGCCAGCAGCCAGTGGGCGCCAAAGGATGGGACCCAGTACTTC. Its translation is CASSQWAPKDGTQYF. Full variable domain (remainder filled in from reference TRBV7-2 and TRBJ2-5): GAGVSQSPSNKVTEKGKDVELRCDPISGHTALYWYRQSLGQGLEFLIYFQGNSAPDKSGLPSDRFSAERTGGSVSTLTIQRTQQEDSAVYLCASSQWAPKDGTQYFGPGTRLLVL.

CDR3 nucleotide sequence: TGTGCCAGCAGCCCGGACGGGAAGGGGCCCCAGCATTTT. As protein: CASSPDGKGPQHF. This chain links TRBV7-8 with TRBJ1-5, with D uncertain. V was cut by 5 bases and J by 9 bases, with 14 bases left in between. This CDR3 comprises 13 residues. CDR1 and CDR2 from the germline V gene are SGHVS and FQNEAQ.

This clone was seen only once. V is TRBV27 and J is TRBJ2-1, with D tentatively TRBD1 (6 bases). This CDR3 comprises 16 residues. In germline, CDR1 is MNHEY, CDR2 SMNVEV (reference sequence). The V and J ends lost 4 bases and 2 bases respectively, with 15 bases between them. The CDR3 DNA follows: TGTGCCAGCAGTTCACCCCCAGGGGTAACCTACAATGAGCAGTTCTTC. Encoded protein: CASSSPPGVTYNEQFF.

The chain couples TRBV10-1 to TRBJ1-1; D is perhaps TRBD1 (6 bases). Per germline, CDR1 WNHNN and CDR2 SYGVQD (reference sequence). Between the trimmed V and J ends, which lost 4 bases and 3 bases, there was a span of 15 bases. The CDR3 length is 15 residues. The CDR3: CASSGGPGGHTEAFF. CDR3 DNA: TGCGCCAGCAGTGGAGGGCCGGGGGGGCACACTGAAGCTTTCTTT.

This clone was detected once. The J gene is TRBJ1-3, the V gene TRBV6-6, with a possible D match to TRBD1 (5 bases). The length of the CDR3 is 15 residues. Germline V gives CDR1 MNHNY, CDR2 SVGAGI (reference sequence). V lost 8 bases, J lost 0 bases, and 14 bases lay in between. The CDR3: CASRGDGYSGNTIYF. The CDR3 bases are TGTGCCAGCCGGGGGGACGGCTACTCTGGAAACACCATATATTTT.

V gene TRBV5-1 combines with J gene TRBJ1-1; maybe TRBD1 (5 bases). The CDR3 totals 14 residues. Trimming pared 1 base from V and 10 bases from J, leaving 17 bases between. CDR1 and CDR2 (germline): SGHRS, YFSETQ. This chain's CDR3 is CASSLRGRHPPAFF. As DNA, the CDR3 is TGCGCCAGCAGCTTGAGGGGCAGGCATCCTCCAGCTTTCTTT.

This clone was detected once. The rearrangement joins TRBV5-1 to TRBJ1-1; weak D call: TRBD1 (5 bases). Germline V lookup: CDR1 SGHRS, CDR2 YFSETQ. Trimming cost V 4 bases and J 3 bases, with 13 bases left between them. This CDR3 spans 14 amino acids. CDR3 DNA sequence: TGCGCCAGCAGCGGGAGGGGCGGGGACACTGAAGCTTTCTTT. Residues: CASSGRGGDTEAFF.

V gene TRBV6-4 combines with J gene TRBJ2-1; no definite D call. The CDR3 has 12 residues. CDR1 and CDR2 from the germline V gene are MRHNA and SNTAGT. The V end was cut by 2 bases, the J end by 3 bases, with 2 bases between. This CDR3 reads CASSDLYNEQFF. The CDR3 nucleotides read TGTGCCAGCAGTGACCTCTACAATGAGCAGTTCTTC.

This chain joins TRBV19 and TRBJ1-5, with D unresolved. CDR3 length: 14 residues. The germline gives CDR1 LNHDA, CDR2 SQIVND (reference sequence). The V and J ends lost 5 bases and 1 base respectively, with 9 bases between them. CDR3 bases: TGTGCCAGTAGTCCCGAGGGCAGCAATCAGCCCCAGCATTTT. This codes for CASSPEGSNQPQHF.

The sample holds a few counts of this clone. The chain has TRBV6-1 and TRBJ1-1, with D perhaps matching TRBD1 (6 bases). Trimming took off 3 bases at V and 1 base at J, with 12 bases between the two ends. CDR1 and CDR2 (germline): MNHNS, SASEGT. The CDR3 is 15 residues long. The CDR3: CASSDPRTANTEAFF. CDR3 in DNA: TGTGCCAGCAGTGATCCTAGGACAGCGAACACTGAAGCTTTCTTT.

The chain uses TRBV5-8 and TRBJ1-2; maybe TRBD1 (6 bases). V lost 2 bases and J 7 bases, leaving 9 bases between the germline ends. The CDR3 has 12 residues. CDR1 is SGHTS, CDR2 YDEGEE, per germline. The CDR3 protein is CASSFRGSGYTF. CDR3 in DNA: TGTGCCAGCAGCTTCAGGGGATCTGGCTACACCTTC.

The rearrangement links TRBV4-3 to TRBJ2-5; perhaps TRBD2 as D (6 bases). The germline gives CDR1 LGHNA, CDR2 YSLEER. The V end lost 0 bases, the J end lost 4 bases, and 6 bases lay between the germline ends. This CDR3 comprises 13 residues. CDR3 amino acids: CASSQDGRETQYF. In nucleotides, the CDR3 is TGCGCCAGCAGCCAAGACGGGAGAGAGACCCAGTACTTC.

The chain couples TRBV6-5 to TRBJ1-2; D gene ambiguous. The CDR3 is made up of 13 amino acids. V gave up 6 bases and J gave up 4 bases, with 12 bases separating them. Per the germline V gene, CDR1 is MNHEY and CDR2 is SVGAGI. The CDR3 sequence: CASRTRQGYGYTF. In DNA, the CDR3 is TGTGCCAGCAGGACCCGACAAGGCTATGGCTACACCTTC.

J is TRBJ1-2 and V is TRBV27; D not resolved. V was shortened by 0 bases and J by 4 bases, with 15 bases between the two germline ends. The CDR3 totals 16 residues. In germline, CDR1 is MNHEY, CDR2 SMNVEV (reference sequence). CDR3 bases: TGTGCCAGCAGTTTATCTCCTCGCTTAGATGTCTATGGCTACACCTTC. As protein: CASSLSPRLDVYGYTF.